This T cell receptor beta chain was sequenced during a study of chemoradiotherapy in HPV16-positive cancers. Study details: Functional T-cell assays on a couple of HPV16-positive patients' cells defined candidate HPV-specific clones and common TCR motifs.

Whole-study results and caveats: Better recurrence-free survival went with HPV-responsive T-cell expansion in HPV16-positive patients. During treatment, candidate HPV-specific clones and E7-related motifs expanded in tumor. Functional assays defining HPV-specific T cells used only a couple of HPV16-positive patients.

Clones were read by immunoSEQ multiplex PCR, and TCRdb kept only the in-frame ones, dropping some. This sample carries some 11,000 clones, less than 75% of them seen once, and the ten largest clones take 16%. Deletions cut 5 bases from V and 3 bases from J, with 11 bases between. The CDR3 spans 13 residues. CDR1 is SGHAT, CDR2 FQDESV, per germline (reference sequence). As regards this clone: Its antigen is as yet unknown.

This chain connects TRBV11-1 to TRBJ2-7, with D unresolved. This TCR was recovered from a human donor with HPV-associated anogenital cancer. This specimen was taken from a patient who underwent chemoradiotherapy. The CDR3 bases are TGTGCCAGCAGCCGATCTACGGGCTACGAGCAGTACTTC. This translates into CASSRSTGYEQYF.